The 12 T cell receptor beta chains in this list originate from one sample, sequenced in a study of monozygotic twins with inflammatory bowel disease (dated by TCRdb to about 2019). The protocol used for the library was 5' RACE. Instrument on record: Illumina HiSeq 2500. The reads underwent TCRdb reprocessing, giving one record for each CDR3 protein sequence and no DNA. The table kept for this sample lists roughly 300,000 distinct CDR3 sequences. Over 5% of the sample belongs to the ten largest clones. The sample consisted of blood. These receptors came from a human donor with ulcerative colitis or Crohn's disease, or a healthy co-twin of an affected twin (not recorded which).

The chain links TRBV7-2 to TRBJ2-3; no DNA is available, so the TRBD2 call from TCRdb remains unchecked. The CDR3 has 16 residues. Germline V gives CDR1 SGHTA, CDR2 FQGNSA. The CDR3 loop reads CASSLVRGPKVVTQYF.

This chain links TRBV6-1 with TRBJ2-7; TCRdb gives TRBD2 as the D gene, but with no DNA this cannot be confirmed. This CDR3 is 15 amino acids long. CDR1 and CDR2 from the germline V gene are MNHNS and SASEGT. The CDR3 sequence is CASRTRGAGTYEQYF.

This chain connects TRBV6-1 to TRBJ2-4; TCRdb's D gene call, TRBD1, goes unchecked for lack of DNA. Germline CDR1 reads MNHNS; CDR2 reads SASEGT. The CDR3 has 15 residues. CDR3 protein: CASSQPGEAKNIQYF.

V is TRBV7-2 and J is TRBJ1-1; TCRdb's assignment of TRBD1 cannot be checked, as there is no DNA. This CDR3 comprises 17 residues. The germline V gene has CDR1 SGHTA and CDR2 FQGNSA. This chain's CDR3 is CASSRGSAGGAGTEAFF. The entire variable domain, with the rest obtained from reference TRBV7-2 and TRBJ1-1, is as follows: GAGVSQSPSNKVTEKGKDVELRCDPISGHTALYWYRQSLGQGLEFLIYFQGNSAPDKSGLPSDRFSAERTGGSVSTLTIQRTQQEDSAVYLCASSRGSAGGAGTEAFFGQGTRLTVV.

The chain recombines TRBV5-6 with TRBJ1-2. This CDR3 contains 15 residues. Germline V gene lookup returns CDR1 SGHDT and CDR2 YYEEEE. This CDR3 reads CASSLASGPNYGYTF.

This chain joins TRBV20-1 and TRBJ2-3; the TRBD1 assignment by TCRdb is unverifiable without DNA. Germline assignment: CDR1 DFQATT and CDR2 SNEGSKA (reference sequence). This CDR3 spans 13 amino acids. CDR3 residues: CSATTGNTDTQYF.

J is TRBJ2-7 and V is TRBV12-3 or TRBV12-4; TCRdb's D gene call, TRBD1, goes unchecked for lack of DNA. The CDR3 spans 14 residues. The CDR3 protein is CASSPGQRSYEQYF.

This chain uses TRBV7-2 with TRBJ1-2. Germline assignment: CDR1 SGHTA and CDR2 FQGNSA. This CDR3 has 14 amino acids. CDR3 loop: CASSFSTGSYGYTF.

V gene TRBV20-1 combines with J gene TRBJ1-3. CDR3 length: 14 residues. Germline CDR1 DFQATT, CDR2 SNEGSKA (reference sequence). The CDR3 here is CSAPQSISGNTIYF.

The rearrangement links TRBV5-1 to TRBJ1-1; TCRdb lists TRBD1, though no DNA is available to test this call. Germline-derived CDR1 and CDR2 are SGHRS and YFSETQ. The CDR3 runs to 16 residues. The CDR3 loop is CASSLARGTTDTEAFF.

The chain couples TRBV18 to TRBJ2-2; TCRdb reports TRBD2, a call that lacks DNA to check it against. The germline gives CDR1 KGHSH, CDR2 LQKENI. The CDR3 runs 17 residues. CDR3 protein: CASSPRISGSETGELFF. Supplemented by reference TRBV18 and TRBJ2-2, the full variable domain reads NAGVMQNPRHLVRRRGQEARLRCSPMKGHSHVYWYRQLPEEGLKFMVYLQKENIIDESGMPKERFSAEFPKEGPSILRIQQVVRGDSAAYFCASSPRISGSETGELFFGEGSRLTVL.

The genes are TRBV9 and TRBJ2-7. This CDR3 has 14 residues. The germline V gene encodes CDR1 SGDLS and CDR2 YYNGEE. CDR3 amino acids: CASNVDGSFYEQYF.